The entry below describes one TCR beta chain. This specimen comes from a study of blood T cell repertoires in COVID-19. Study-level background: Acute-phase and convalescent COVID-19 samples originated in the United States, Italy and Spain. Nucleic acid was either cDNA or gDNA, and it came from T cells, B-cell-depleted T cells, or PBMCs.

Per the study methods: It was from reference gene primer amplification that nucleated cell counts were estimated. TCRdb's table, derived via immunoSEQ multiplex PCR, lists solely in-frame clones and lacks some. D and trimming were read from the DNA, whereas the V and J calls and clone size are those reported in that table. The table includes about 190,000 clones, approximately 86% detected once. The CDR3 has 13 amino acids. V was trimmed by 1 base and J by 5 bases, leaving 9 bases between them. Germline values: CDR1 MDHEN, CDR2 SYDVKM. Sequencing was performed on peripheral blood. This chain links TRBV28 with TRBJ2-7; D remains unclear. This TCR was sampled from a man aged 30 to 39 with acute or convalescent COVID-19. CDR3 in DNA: TGTGCCAGCAGTTTATTCAGGATAAACGAGCAGTACTTC. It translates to CASSLFRINEQYF. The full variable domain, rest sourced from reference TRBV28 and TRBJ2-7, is DVKVTQSSRYLVKRTGEKVFLECVQDMDHENMFWYRQDPGLGLRLIYFSYDVKMKEKGDIPEGYSVSREKKERFSLILESASTNQTSMYLCASSLFRINEQYFGPGTRLTVT.